This passage covers 15 T cell receptor beta chains from one sample sequenced in a study of blood T cells in healthy people across ages (dated by TCRdb to the mid-2010s). Library preparation employed 5' RACE. The sequencer listed for this sample is Illumina HiSeq 2500. The second PCR ran for roughly 6 to 11 cycles and used a J-beta primer mix along with a sample-barcoded 5' primer. The public reads were reanalyzed by TCRdb: fastp trimming at Q25, MiXCR alignment, in-frame beta chains only. Entries that share a CDR3 protein sequence are merged under the most common genes and DNA. For this sample the table gives 1.5 million to 2 million distinct CDR3 sequences, of which 28% were detected only once. Together, the top ten hold approximately 7.7% of the sample. The sequenced sample consisted of blood. These receptors all come from a woman in her 30s in good health.

This clonotype turned up a few times. V and J are TRBV11-2 and TRBJ2-3, with D uncertain. The CDR3 consists of 14 residues. The V end lost 3 bases, the J end lost 7 bases, and 14 bases lay between the germline ends. CDR1 SGHAT and CDR2 FQNNGV come from the germline V gene. CDR3 sequence: CASSLASSLHTQYF. DNA for the CDR3: TGTGCCAGCAGCTTGGCCTCATCCCTCCATACGCAGTATTTT.

There are a few counts of this clonotype. The chain has TRBV5-1 and TRBJ1-6; 7 bases agree with TRBD1. V lost 1 base and J lost 9; bases outside the gene matches: 10. Germline-derived CDR1 and CDR2 are SGHRS and YFSETQ. CDR3 length: 16 amino acids. CDR3 amino acids: CASSLNAGGVGSPLHF. CDR3 sequence (DNA): TGCGCCAGCAGCTTGAACGCAGGGGGGGTCGGTTCACCCCTCCACTTT.

The V gene is TRBV7-2, the J gene TRBJ1-4; D is uncertain. V was shortened by 1 base and J by 4 bases, with 10 bases between the two germline ends. This CDR3 region has 15 residues. CDR1 is SGHTA, CDR2 FQGNSA, per germline. For the CDR3, the DNA is TGTGCCAGCAGCTTAGAACCAGGCTTTAATGAAAAACTGTTTTTT. The encoded protein is CASSLEPGFNEKLFF.

The rearrangement uses TRBV20-1 and TRBJ2-7; 8 nucleotides match TRBD2. J lost 7 bases, V lost 6 bases, and 14 bases had no gene match. In germline, CDR1 is DFQATT, CDR2 SNEGSKA (reference sequence). This CDR3 has 14 amino acids. CDR3: CSAQSGGLYNEQYF. Written as DNA, the CDR3 is TGCAGTGCACAAAGCGGGGGCCTCTACAATGAGCAGTACTTC.

For this clonotype: An end of the junction differs from the germline gene, which may be a read error. The genes are TRBV2 and TRBJ2-3, with a tentative D call TRBD1 (6 bases). Germline loops: CDR1 SNHLY, CDR2 FYNNEI. The CDR3 has 14 residues. CDR3 in amino acids: CASSRGESTDMQYF. The CDR3 region has the DNA TGTGCCAGTTCCAGGGGAGAGAGCACAGATATGCAGTATTTT.

This clonotype was counted once. J is TRBJ1-4 and V is TRBV4-2; D is perhaps TRBD1 (5 bases). The CDR3 sequence is 16 residues long. The germline V gene has CDR1 LGHNA and CDR2 YNFKEQ. Trimming pared 3 bases from V and 0 bases from J, leaving 11 bases between. The CDR3 nucleotides read TGTGCCAGCAGCCAGCGACAGCGTACAACTAATGAAAAACTGTTTTTT. Translation gives CASSQRQRTTNEKLFF.

This clonotype appeared many times. The chain combines TRBV6-2 or TRBV6-3 with TRBJ2-7; weak D call: TRBD1 (6 bases). V shed 1 base and J shed 3 bases, with 16 bases lying between them. This CDR3 is built from 16 residues. Looked up from germline, CDR1 is MNHEY and CDR2 is SVGEGT. The DNA for the CDR3 is TGTGCCAGCAGTTACTGGGACACCTCAACCATCTACGAGCAGTACTTC. This sequence encodes CASSYWDTSTIYEQYF.

This clonotype has more than one count but fewer than ten. Possible read error: a much larger clone is one base away. This chain connects TRBV29-1 to TRBJ2-5; D remains unclear. With the DNA end fitting TRBJ2-7 better, the J assignment may be wrong. The length of the CDR3 is 12 residues. CDR1 SQVTM and CDR2 ANQGSEA come from the germline V gene. CDR3: CSVAQLGAEQYF. CDR3 sequence (DNA): TGCAGCGTTGCCCAACTCGGTGCCGAGCAGTACTTC.

The sample holds one count of this clonotype. The junction departs from germline at one end; a sequencing error may be responsible. The chain carries TRBV7-6 and TRBJ2-1; D might be TRBD1 (6 bases). CDR1 and CDR2 from the germline V gene are SGHVS and FNYEAQ. CDR3 length: 11 residues. In DNA, the CDR3 is TGTGCCGGCAGCAGGGGTGTTGAGCAGTTCTTC. Translation gives CAGSRGVEQFF.

The chain uses TRBV5-1 and TRBJ2-7, with D maybe TRBD2 (6 bases). The germline gives CDR1 SGHRS, CDR2 YFSETQ. V lost 5 bases and J lost 2, with 14 bases in between. This CDR3 is built from 14 residues. CDR3 sequence reads: CASRRRGNTYEQYF. CDR3 sequence (DNA): TGCGCCAGCAGACGGAGGGGCAACACCTACGAGCAGTACTTC.

There are a few counts of this clonotype. The chain couples TRBV12-5 to TRBJ2-4; the match to TRBD1 covers 9 bases. The last part of the DNA fits TRBJ2-7 better; the J call may be wrong. Germline CDR1 and CDR2: LGHNT and FRNRAP. There are 16 residues in the CDR3. The CDR3 region has the DNA TGTGCTAGTGGTTTGGTACAGAGGGGACAGGGCAACGAGCAGTACTTC. Protein: CASGLVQRGQGNEQYF.

The rearrangement uses TRBV7-3 and TRBJ1-1; D is ambiguous. Trimming stripped 4 bases from V and 4 bases from J, with 13 bases between. From germline, CDR1 is SGHTA and CDR2 FQGTGA. CDR3 length equals 14 residues. The CDR3 DNA is TGTGCCAGCAGCTCCACCGCAGATTCCACTGAAGCTTTCTTT. Amino acids: CASSSTADSTEAFF.

This clonotype was counted a few times. Its ends do not fully match the called genes, so a read error is possible. The rearrangement uses TRBV29-1 and TRBJ2-1; maybe TRBD1 (6 bases). CDR1 and CDR2 from the germline V gene are SQVTM and ANQGSEA. The CDR3 spans 15 residues. CDR3 nucleotide sequence: TGCTGCGTTGAAGAGGTCCAGGGGTCCTACAATGAGCAGTTCTTC. Translating it yields CCVEEVQGSYNEQFF.

This clonotype was seen ten or more times. This sequence joins TRBV27 and TRBJ1-2; D not resolved. The CDR3 covers 17 residues. Germline V gene data show CDR1 as MNHEY and CDR2 as SMNVEV (reference sequence). V lost 5 bases, J lost 0 bases, and 19 bases lay in between. CDR3 bases: TGTGCCAGCAGTAGATGGATGACCGAAGGAGCTAACTATGGCTACACCTTC. Protein: CASSRWMTEGANYGYTF.

This chain connects TRBV10-3 to TRBJ2-5; a possible D gene is TRBD2 (5 bases). CDR1 is ENHRY and CDR2 is SYGVKD in the germline V gene. This CDR3 comprises 11 residues. Trimming took 5 bases from V and 11 from J, leaving 12 bases between them. The CDR3 nucleotides are TGTGCCATCAGTACCGCCTGGGAGCAGTACTTC. Its protein is CAISTAWEQYF.